The 16 T cell receptor beta chains in this list originate from one sample, sequenced in a study of radiation and T cells in renal cell carcinoma. The table came from immunoSEQ multiplex PCR; TCRdb's copy has only in-frame clones and leaves some out. The sample consists of tens of thousands of clones, 65% to 90% of them appearing once. The time point here: blood 2 weeks post-SBRT. Treatment reported: 15 Gy SBRT to primary tumor, nephrectomy 4 weeks later. The sample consisted of blood, taken from a patient whose treatment included radiotherapy and nephrectomy. These receptors were obtained from a woman in her forties or fifties with renal cell carcinoma.

The chain combines TRBV7-2 with TRBJ1-1; 7 bases are a match to TRBD1. CDR1 is SGHTA, CDR2 FQGNSA, per germline. The length of the CDR3 is 13 residues. V shed 7 bases, J shed 1 base, and the junction held 3 bases outside the gene matches. The CDR3 protein is CASTRQGNTEAFF. For the CDR3, the DNA is TGTGCCAGCACCCGACAGGGGAACACTGAAGCTTTCTTT.

The V call is TRBV18, the J call TRBJ1-2, with D unclear. V lost 3 bases to trimming and J lost 3 bases, with 11 bases between them. Germline CDR1 is KGHSH and CDR2 is LQKENI. The CDR3 runs to 14 residues. The CDR3 DNA is TGTGCCAGCTCACCCCCCGCCAGCGACTATGGCTACACCTTC. Amino acid sequence: CASSPPASDYGYTF.

V usage is TRBV15 and J usage is TRBJ1-5, with a possible D match to TRBD1 (5 bases). Germline CDR1 is LNHNV and CDR2 is YYDKDF (reference sequence). V lost 1 base to trimming and J lost 5 bases, with 9 bases between them. The CDR3 is 14 amino acids. CDR3 region: CATSRGRGDQPQHF. In DNA form, the CDR3 reads TGTGCCACCAGCAGAGGTAGGGGCGATCAGCCCCAGCATTTT.

This chain connects TRBV5-6 to TRBJ2-7, with D unclear. CDR1 SGHDT and CDR2 YYEEEE come from the germline V gene. With 2 bases removed from V and 2 bases from J, the gap between germline ends came to 11 bases. The CDR3 totals 14 residues. The CDR3 region is CASSLVSVTYEQYF. In nucleotides, the CDR3 is TGTGCCAGCAGCTTAGTTTCAGTTACCTACGAGCAGTACTTC.

This clone was counted a single time. The CDR3, as DNA: TGTGCCAGCAGTTCCCTAGGACAGCCCGCGAACACTGAAGCTTTCTTT. Translating it yields CASSSLGQPANTEAFF. V and J are TRBV27 and TRBJ1-1; perhaps TRBD1 as D (6 bases). CDR3 length equals 16 residues. V was cut by 4 bases and J by 1 base, with 16 bases left in between. The germline V gene has CDR1 MNHEY and CDR2 SMNVEV (reference sequence).

The V call is TRBV5-4, the J call TRBJ2-1; D is perhaps TRBD1 or TRBD2 (5 bases each). Trimming removed 0 bases from V and 4 bases from J, with 11 bases in between. CDR1 is SGHNT, CDR2 YYREEE, per germline (reference sequence). There are 15 residues in the CDR3. CDR3 loop: CASSLGSGGYNEQFF. In DNA form, the CDR3 reads TGTGCCAGCAGCTTGGGGTCTGGGGGTTACAATGAGCAGTTCTTC.

V is TRBV10-1 and J is TRBJ2-1; D gene uncertain. This CDR3 has 11 amino acids. CDR1 and CDR2 from the germline V gene are WNHNN and SYGVQD (reference sequence). Trimming took 4 bases from V and 15 from J, leaving 13 bases between them. CDR3: CASSVGNQVFF. The CDR3 nucleotides are TGCGCCAGCAGTGTGGGGAATCAGGTGTTCTTC.

The chain links TRBV5-1 to TRBJ2-3; 7 bases map to TRBD1. Germline-derived CDR1 and CDR2 are SGHRS and YFSETQ. V was clipped by 4 bases and J by 0 bases; unmatched bases: 5. The CDR3 consists of 15 residues. CDR3 in DNA: TGCGCCAGCAGCCGGGACAGCACTAGCACAGATACGCAGTATTTT. This translates into CASSRDSTSTDTQYF.

CDR3 sequence reads: CASSLTWGQETQYF. CDR3 coding DNA: TGCGCCAGCAGCTTAACTTGGGGGCAAGAGACCCAGTACTTC. The chain recombines TRBV5-1 with TRBJ2-5; D may correspond to TRBD1 or TRBD2 (5 bases each). This CDR3 contains 14 residues. Germline-derived CDR1 and CDR2 are SGHRS and YFSETQ. Trimming pared 2 bases from V and 2 bases from J, leaving 10 bases between.

The rearrangement joins TRBV28 to TRBJ2-6; perhaps TRBD2 as D (5 bases). Germline values: CDR1 MDHEN, CDR2 SYDVKM. The V end lost 3 bases, the J end lost 1 base, and 7 bases lay between the germline ends. CDR3 length: 15 residues. CDR3 DNA sequence: TGTGCCAGCAGTTTTGAGGGTTCTGGGGCCAACGTCCTGACTTTC. Its translation is CASSFEGSGANVLTF.

V usage is TRBV28 and J usage is TRBJ1-5, with 8 positions matching TRBD1. CDR3 length: 15 amino acids. Germline assignment: CDR1 MDHEN and CDR2 SYDVKM. V gave up 6 bases and J gave up 6 bases; unmatched junction bases: 10. This chain's CDR3 is CASRPRQGLVQPQHF. In nucleotides, the CDR3 is TGTGCCAGCAGGCCCAGACAGGGGTTGGTTCAGCCCCAGCATTTT.

The chain has TRBV6-8 and TRBJ1-2, with D possibly matching TRBD1 (6 bases). Per germline, CDR1 MNHGY and CDR2 SAAAGT. V was clipped by 5 bases and J by 7 bases, with 14 bases between them. CDR3 length: 13 amino acids. The DNA of the CDR3 is TGTGCCAGCAGTGCTGACAGGTCGATTGGCTACACCTTC. It specifies CASSADRSIGYTF.

This chain uses TRBV7-9 with TRBJ1-1; TRBD1 might be the D (6 bases). Trimming took 4 bases from V and 7 from J, leaving 13 bases between them. This CDR3 has 13 residues. CDR1 and CDR2 (germline): SEHNR, FQNEAQ (reference sequence). The CDR3 DNA reads TGTGCCAGCAGCTCGGGGGGGCCCATTGAAGCTTTCTTT. Translation: CASSSGGPIEAFF.

The chain recombines TRBV5-6 with TRBJ1-4; no firm D call. CDR3 length equals 14 residues. Germline CDR1 is SGHDT and CDR2 is YYEEEE. Trimming stripped 1 base from V and 3 bases from J, with 7 bases between. The CDR3 DNA follows: TGTGCCAGCAGCTTGAAAGGAGCTAATGAAAAACTGTTTTTT. Translating gives CASSLKGANEKLFF.

This clone is classed as medium-sized. The chain combines TRBV7-2 with TRBJ1-1; the D is unclear. The V end was cut by 4 bases, the J end by 3 bases, with 3 bases between. CDR3 size: 11 residues. Germline CDR1 and CDR2: SGHTA and FQGNSA. CDR3 region: CASSSYTEAFF. In nucleotides, the CDR3 is TGTGCCAGCAGCTCCTACACTGAAGCTTTCTTT. Looking up the rest from reference TRBV7-2 and TRBJ1-1 gives the full variable domain: GAGVSQSPSNKVTEKGKDVELRCDPISGHTALYWYRQSLGQGLEFLIYFQGNSAPDKSGLPSDRFSAERTGGSVSTLTIQRTQQEDSAVYLCASSSYTEAFFGQGTRLTVV.

The chain links TRBV5-6 to TRBJ1-1; a possible D gene is TRBD1 (5 bases). With 0 bases removed from V and 4 bases from J, the gap between germline ends came to 7 bases. CDR3 length equals 13 residues. The V gene's germline CDR1 is SGHDT and CDR2 YYEEEE. The CDR3 spells CASSLAGITEAFF. The CDR3 DNA reads as TGTGCCAGCAGCTTGGCAGGGATCACTGAAGCTTTCTTT.